The entry below gives a single T cell receptor (beta chain) sequence along with its context. The repertoire was sequenced with immunoSEQ multiplex PCR; TCRdb's copy has only in-frame clones and lacks some. This table has approximately 97,000 clones, approximately 89% appearing once. This specimen comes from a study of blood T cell repertoires in COVID-19. CDR3 size: 16 residues. Germline CDR1 SEHNR, CDR2 FQNEAQ (reference sequence). The V and J ends lost 5 bases and 5 bases, in that order; junction bases with no gene match: 12. Sequences were obtained from peripheral blood. The clonotype originates from a human donor in a cohort sampled during active COVID-19. The chain couples TRBV7-9 to TRBJ2-5; 9 bases fit TRBD2. The CDR3 loop reads CASSRLSREGTETQYF. CDR3 in DNA: TGTGCCAGCAGCCGGTTGTCGCGGGAGGGAACGGAGACCCAGTACTTC. Filled out from reference TRBV7-9 and TRBJ2-5, the complete variable domain reads DTGVSQNPRHKITKRGQNVTFRCDPISEHNRLYWYRQTLGQGPEFLTYFQNEAQLEKSRLLSDRFSAERPKGSFSTLEIQRTEQGDSAMYLCASSRLSREGTETQYFGPGTRLLVL.